The clone carrying this TCR beta chain was seen many times. Its antigen is undetermined. These data are taken from a study of T cells in Graves' hyperthyroidism and ophthalmopathy. Whole-study findings and limits: Blood also showed most of the thyroid clonotypes that were expanded above 0.001. A model of 13 V-J features distinguished ophthalmopathy from stable hyperthyroidism.

Uncontrolled infection, other autoimmune disease, pregnancy and lactation each barred patients from inclusion. Diagnostic decisions used clinical symptoms, serum thyroxine and TRAb, thyroid ultrasound and orbital computed tomography. V was shortened by 4 bases and J by 2 bases, with 9 bases between the two germline ends. The CDR3 spans 13 residues. Per germline, CDR1 SQVTM and CDR2 ANQGSEA. Amplification of TCR beta CDR3 regions used RNA as the template. The HTBI set primed first-round TCR CDR3 RT-PCR. A single record per CDR3 protein comes from TCRdb applying MiXCR to the multiplex PCR reads. The data contain approximately 640,000 distinct CDR3 sequences, 45% of them singletons.

The sequenced sample was peripheral blood or thyroid tissue (not recorded which). V gene TRBV29-1 combines with J gene TRBJ1-5; TRBD1 is a possible D gene (5 bases). The source is an adult man with Graves' disease, either hyperthyroidism or ophthalmopathy (not recorded which). CDR3 sequence: CSVVGDGNQPQHF. The CDR3 coding sequence is TGCAGCGTTGTGGGGGATGGCAATCAGCCCCAGCATTTT.